This T cell receptor (beta chain) is from a study of CD8+ T cells in alopecia areata. cDNA reverse transcribed from extracted RNA served as the sequencing template. The repertoire was sequenced with immunoSEQ multiplex PCR; TCRdb's copy has only in-frame clones and lacks some. The sample shows more than 200,000 clones, 50% to 75% of them seen only once. This CDR3 has 11 amino acids. Between the trimmed V and J ends, which lost 4 bases and 8 bases, there was a span of 11 bases. CDR1 DFQATT and CDR2 SNEGSKA come from the germline V gene (reference sequence). This clone was seen only once. Specified treatment: oral pan-JAK inhibitor, 5-10 mg twice daily.

Specimen: CD4+ T cells sorted from blood, collected at week 4, from a patient treated with tofacitinib. The sequence was obtained from a human donor with alopecia areata. The chain employs TRBV20-1 and TRBJ1-2; no firm D call. CDR3 protein: CSATREDGYTF. For the CDR3, the DNA is TGCAGTGCTACAAGAGAGGACGGCTACACCTTC.